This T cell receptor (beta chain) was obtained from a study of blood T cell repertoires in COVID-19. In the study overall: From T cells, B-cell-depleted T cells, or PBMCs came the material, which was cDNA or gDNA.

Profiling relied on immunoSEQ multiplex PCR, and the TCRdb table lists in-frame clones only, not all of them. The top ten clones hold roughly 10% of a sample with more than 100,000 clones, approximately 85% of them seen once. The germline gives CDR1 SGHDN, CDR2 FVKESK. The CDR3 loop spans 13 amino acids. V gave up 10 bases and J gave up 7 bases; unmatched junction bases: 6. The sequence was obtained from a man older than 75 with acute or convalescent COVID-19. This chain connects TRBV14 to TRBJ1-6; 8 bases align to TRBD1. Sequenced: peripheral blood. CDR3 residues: CAKKDRANSPLHF. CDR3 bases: TGTGCCAAGAAGGACAGGGCCAATTCACCCCTCCACTTT.